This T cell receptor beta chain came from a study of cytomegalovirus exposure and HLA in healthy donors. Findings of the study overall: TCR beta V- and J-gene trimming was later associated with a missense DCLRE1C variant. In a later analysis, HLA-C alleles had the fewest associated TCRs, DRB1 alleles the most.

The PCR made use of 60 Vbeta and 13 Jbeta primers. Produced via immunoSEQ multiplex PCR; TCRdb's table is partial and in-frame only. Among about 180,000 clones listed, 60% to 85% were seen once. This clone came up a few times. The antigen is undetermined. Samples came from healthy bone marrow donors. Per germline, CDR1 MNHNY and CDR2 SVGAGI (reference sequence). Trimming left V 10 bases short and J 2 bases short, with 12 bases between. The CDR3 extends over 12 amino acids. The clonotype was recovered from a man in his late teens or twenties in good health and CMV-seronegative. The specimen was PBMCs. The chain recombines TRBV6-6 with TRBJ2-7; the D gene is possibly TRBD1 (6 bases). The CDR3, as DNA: TGTGCCACCTCGAGGGGGACCTACGAGCAGTACTTC. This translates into CATSRGTYEQYF.